Shown below are 30 T cell receptor beta chains from a single sample sequenced in a study of cytomegalovirus exposure and HLA in healthy donors. The PCR was carried out with 60 Vbeta primers and 13 Jbeta primers. Sequencing used immunoSEQ multiplex PCR; TCRdb keeps in-frame clones, though not all of them. Of some 79,000 clones listed, 63% were seen once; the top ten hold 15%. Sequences were obtained from PBMCs. Source of these receptors: a woman aged 40 to 50 in good health and CMV-seropositive.

The chain employs TRBV28 and TRBJ2-7; D perhaps matches TRBD1 (6 bases). Between the trimmed V and J ends, which lost 8 bases and 1 base, there was a span of 12 bases. Germline CDR1 reads MDHEN; CDR2 reads SYDVKM. The CDR3 contains 13 residues. The CDR3 is CASQGRWSYEQYF. The CDR3 DNA reads as TGTGCCAGCCAGGGGCGCTGGTCCTACGAGCAGTACTTC.

The genes are TRBV7-9 and TRBJ2-7; 10 bases agree with TRBD1. The J call may be incorrect, as the DNA end agrees better with TRBJ2-1. CDR3 length: 15 residues. The germline gives CDR1 SEHNR, CDR2 FQNEAQ (reference sequence). The CDR3 region has the DNA TGTGCCAGCAGCGGCCGGGACAGGGGATACAATGAGCAGTTCTTC. Protein product: CASSGRDRGYNEQFF.

V is TRBV7-2 and J is TRBJ1-5; tentative D call: TRBD1 (5 bases). The CDR3 has 13 amino acids. The V gene's germline CDR1 is SGHTA and CDR2 FQGNSA. V was cut by 4 bases and J by 6 bases, with 10 bases left in between. The CDR3 sequence: CASSSPGSQPQHF. The CDR3 DNA reads as TGTGCCAGCAGCTCCCCAGGGTCTCAGCCCCAGCATTTT.

V gene TRBV5-1 combines with J gene TRBJ2-5, with 7 bases lining up with TRBD2. This CDR3 is 16 amino acids long. Looked up from germline, CDR1 is SGHRS and CDR2 is YFSETQ. The junction had 15 bases not matched to a gene; V was cut back by 3 bases and J by 7 bases. CDR3 DNA: TGCGCCAGCAGCTCGGCCAACGTGCCCTCGGGGGGGACCCAGTACTTC. Translated, it gives CASSSANVPSGGTQYF.

The chain has TRBV6-5 and TRBJ1-2; D remains ambiguous. Trimming cost V 6 bases and J 0 bases, with 14 bases left between them. The length of the CDR3 is 15 residues. The germline CDR1 and CDR2 sequences are MNHEY and SVGAGI. CDR3 in amino acids: CASRLGRGPNYGYTF. The CDR3 DNA reads TGTGCCAGCAGATTAGGGCGCGGGCCTAACTATGGCTACACCTTC.

V usage is TRBV5-1 and J usage is TRBJ2-4; possibly TRBD1 for D (6 bases). The CDR3 sequence is 15 residues long. Looked up from germline, CDR1 is SGHRS and CDR2 is YFSETQ. The V end was cut by 4 bases, the J end by 9 bases, with 20 bases between. Here the CDR3 reads CASSPDGTSGFIQYF. The CDR3 nucleotides read TGCGCCAGCAGCCCGGACGGGACAAGTGGTTTCATTCAGTACTTC.

J is TRBJ1-1 and V is TRBV18, with a tentative D call TRBD1 (5 bases). Germline CDR1 reads KGHSH; CDR2 reads LQKENI. With 6 bases removed from V and 11 bases from J, the gap between germline ends came to 19 bases. The CDR3 length is 13 residues. The CDR3 DNA follows: TGTGCCAGCTCTCCTACAGGAGAACGGGGGGCTTTCTTT. The encoded protein is CASSPTGERGAFF. Full variable domain (remainder filled in from reference TRBV18 and TRBJ1-1): NAGVMQNPRHLVRRRGQEARLRCSPMKGHSHVYWYRQLPEEGLKFMVYLQKENIIDESGMPKERFSAEFPKEGPSILRIQQVVRGDSAAYFCASSPTGERGAFFGQGTRLTVV.

The chain carries TRBV7-6 and TRBJ2-7, with TRBD1 matching over 8 bases. Per germline, CDR1 SGHVS and CDR2 FNYEAQ. This CDR3 region has 15 residues. The V segment lost 5 bases and the J segment 0 bases; nucleotides outside the gene matches: 6. The CDR3: CASSPGTGSSYEQYF. The CDR3 DNA follows: TGTGCCAGCAGCCCCGGGACAGGAAGCTCCTACGAGCAGTACTTC.

In its sample, this clone was seen a few times. The J gene is TRBJ1-2, the V gene TRBV2; D uncertain. Germline-derived CDR1 and CDR2 are SNHLY and FYNNEI. The CDR3 is 11 residues long. The V end lost 6 bases, the J end lost 7 bases, and 9 bases lay between the germline ends. CDR3 DNA: TGTGCCAGCAGGTACGCGGGTGGCTACACCTTC. Protein product: CASRYAGGYTF. The whole variable domain, remainder taken from reference TRBV2 and TRBJ1-2, is EPEVTQTPSHQVTQMGQEVILRCVPISNHLYFYWYRQILGQKVEFLVSFYNNEISEKSEIFDDQFSVERPDGSNFTLKIRSTKLEDSAMYFCASRYAGGYTFGSGTRLTVV.

V gene TRBV28 combines with J gene TRBJ2-7, with 8 bases identical to TRBD1. This CDR3 has 11 amino acids. Per germline, CDR1 MDHEN and CDR2 SYDVKM. CDR3 DNA: TGTGCATTCGGGACAGGCTACGAGCAGTACTTC. This translates into CAFGTGYEQYF.

The chain employs TRBV7-2 and TRBJ2-7; 8 bases map to TRBD2. The CDR3 extends over 15 amino acids. Germline CDR1 reads SGHTA; CDR2 reads FQGNSA. Losses at the gene ends were 2 bases for V and 2 bases for J; bases not matched to a gene: 5. CDR3 residues: CASSLNAGGTYEQYF. CDR3 coding DNA: TGTGCCAGCAGCTTAAATGCGGGAGGAACCTACGAGCAGTACTTC.

J is TRBJ2-5 and V is TRBV30; 10 bases are a match to TRBD2. The trim removed 0 bases at V and 3 bases at J, leaving 4 bases unmatched. Germline-derived CDR1 and CDR2 are GTSNPN and SVGIG (reference sequence). The CDR3 is made up of 15 amino acids. The CDR3 sequence is CAWSVRLAGEETQYF. The DNA of the CDR3 is TGTGCCTGGAGTGTGAGGCTAGCGGGAGAAGAGACCCAGTACTTC.

The chain carries TRBV5-1 and TRBJ1-2; 8 positions agree with TRBD1. The junction had 11 bases not matched to a gene; V was cut back by 5 bases and J by 2 bases. Germline assignment: CDR1 SGHRS and CDR2 YFSETQ. CDR3 length: 16 amino acids. The CDR3 protein is CASSPGQGRGNYGYTF. The CDR3 nucleotides are TGCGCCAGCAGTCCCGGACAGGGTAGAGGAAACTATGGCTACACCTTC.

This clone was counted only a few times. The CDR3 DNA reads TGCGCCAGCAGTGGGGGACTGACCTCCTACGAGCAGTACTTC. It translates to CASSGGLTSYEQYF. The chain is built from TRBV10-2 and TRBJ2-7, with a tentative D call TRBD2 (6 bases). Trimming cost V 4 bases and J 0 bases, with 10 bases left between them. CDR1 WSHSY and CDR2 SAAADI come from the germline V gene. CDR3 length: 14 amino acids.

V and J are TRBV19 and TRBJ2-2; D is possibly TRBD2 (5 bases). V was trimmed by 2 bases and J by 0 bases, leaving 7 bases between them. The CDR3 contains 15 residues. Germline assignment: CDR1 LNHDA and CDR2 SQIVND (reference sequence). The CDR3 is CASSIREANTGELFF. CDR3 sequence (DNA): TGTGCCAGTAGTATACGGGAAGCGAACACCGGGGAGCTGTTTTTT.

The V call is TRBV5-1, the J call TRBJ1-4; perhaps TRBD1 as D (6 bases). Germline-derived CDR1 and CDR2 are SGHRS and YFSETQ. The CDR3 has 16 residues. V gave up 4 bases and J gave up 0 bases, with 13 bases separating them. The CDR3 is CASSNGQYATNEKLFF. The CDR3 bases are TGCGCCAGCAGCAACGGACAGTATGCAACTAATGAAAAACTGTTTTTT.

V gene TRBV21-1 combines with J gene TRBJ2-7; no DNA check was done on the table's D call, TRBD1. TRBV21-1 counts as a pseudogene. The CDR3 covers 15 residues. In nucleotides, the CDR3 is TGTGCCAGCAGCAAAGTACCAGTGTCAGCCTACGAGCAGTACTTC. Its protein product is CASSKVPVSAYEQYF.

This clone was picked up a small number of times. The chain is built from TRBV5-4 and TRBJ1-1, with TRBD1 matching 8 bases. In germline, CDR1 is SGHNT, CDR2 YYREEE (reference sequence). V dropped 3 bases and J dropped 10; count of bases not matched to a gene: 11. There are 14 residues in the CDR3. CDR3 region: CASSWGQADRVAFF. The CDR3 nucleotides are TGTGCCAGCAGCTGGGGACAGGCGGATAGGGTAGCTTTCTTT.

V usage is TRBV19 and J usage is TRBJ1-1, with D unclear. This CDR3 spans 12 amino acids. Trimming removed 5 bases from V and 4 bases from J, with 8 bases in between. Germline lookup yields CDR1 LNHDA and CDR2 SQIVND (reference sequence). DNA of the CDR3: TGTGCCAGTAGTCTCCGGAGCACTGAAGCTTTCTTT. As protein: CASSLRSTEAFF.

The chain employs TRBV27 and TRBJ2-2; 11 bases map to TRBD2. Germline V CDR1 and CDR2: MNHEY, SMNVEV (reference sequence). The CDR3 contains 19 residues. V lost 1 base to trimming and J lost 0 bases; unmatched junction nucleotides: 7. The CDR3 DNA is TGTGCCAGCAGTTTATTACCGCCGGGACTAGCGGCGAACACCGGGGAGCTGTTTTTT. Protein product: CASSLLPPGLAANTGELFF.

The rearrangement uses TRBV28 and TRBJ2-7; 7 bases match TRBD2. This CDR3 region has 13 residues. Germline CDR1 reads MDHEN; CDR2 reads SYDVKM. V lost 5 bases to trimming and J lost 3 bases; unmatched junction nucleotides: 4. CDR3 coding DNA: TGTGCCAGCAGTCCGGGAGGCGGCTACGAGCAGTACTTC. It specifies CASSPGGGYEQYF.

This clone was seen a few times. The rearrangement joins TRBV5-6 to TRBJ1-1; D not resolved. The germline V and J ends were trimmed by 1 base and 3 bases, with 13 bases remaining between them. CDR1 is SGHDT, CDR2 YYEEEE, per germline. The CDR3 has 15 residues. The CDR3 coding sequence is TGTGCCAGCAGCTTGCTGGGCCCCATGTACACTGAAGCTTTCTTT. This gives the protein CASSLLGPMYTEAFF.

V and J are TRBV7-6 and TRBJ2-7; 12 positions match TRBD2. The CDR3 covers 16 residues. CDR1 and CDR2 (germline): SGHVS, FNYEAQ. Unmatched junction bases numbered 6, after V lost 4 bases and J lost 2 bases. The CDR3 is CASSSTWTSGTYEQYF. The CDR3 nucleotides read TGTGCCAGCAGCTCCACGTGGACTAGCGGGACCTACGAGCAGTACTTC.

This chain links TRBV7-2 with TRBJ1-5; 10 nucleotides line up with TRBD1. The junction had 13 bases not matched to a gene; V was cut back by 8 bases and J by 3 bases. The CDR3 runs 17 residues. In germline, CDR1 is SGHTA, CDR2 FQGNSA. CDR3 DNA sequence: TGTGCCAGCGGCAAAGATGCCGGGACAGGGGACAATCAGCCCCAGCATTTT. Encoded protein: CASGKDAGTGDNQPQHF.

This clone has more than one count but fewer than ten. This chain links TRBV19 with TRBJ2-4; D might be TRBD2 (6 bases). V lost 7 bases and J 0 bases, leaving 13 bases between the germline ends. This CDR3 has 15 amino acids. The germline V gene encodes CDR1 LNHDA and CDR2 SQIVND (reference sequence). In DNA form, the CDR3 reads TGTGCCAGTACCTCGGCGGGGTTAGCCAAAAACATTCAGTACTTC. This gives the protein CASTSAGLAKNIQYF.

V gene TRBV28 combines with J gene TRBJ1-2, with D tentatively TRBD1 (6 bases). CDR3 length: 14 residues. The V and J ends lost 3 bases and 2 bases respectively, with 10 bases between them. Looked up from germline, CDR1 is MDHEN and CDR2 is SYDVKM. The CDR3 coding sequence is TGTGCCAGCAGTTTGGGGGCTCGGAACTATGGCTACACCTTC. Its translation: CASSLGARNYGYTF.

In its sample, this clone was seen once. The chain couples TRBV18 to TRBJ1-5, with D perhaps matching TRBD1 (5 bases). The V end was cut by 6 bases, the J end by 0 bases, with 15 bases between. CDR3 length equals 16 residues. Germline values: CDR1 KGHSH, CDR2 LQKENI. CDR3 region: CASSHHRQNSNQPQHF. The CDR3 DNA follows: TGTGCCAGCTCTCACCATAGACAGAATAGCAATCAGCCCCAGCATTTT.

The chain recombines TRBV27 with TRBJ1-5, with D perhaps TRBD1 (6 bases). The CDR3 spans 13 residues. CDR1 is MNHEY, CDR2 SMNVEV, per germline (reference sequence). Trimming left V 5 bases short and J 4 bases short, with 9 bases between. DNA for the CDR3: TGTGCCAGCAGTCGTACAGGGAATCAGCCCCAGCATTTT. This gives the protein CASSRTGNQPQHF.

This chain links TRBV18 with TRBJ2-7, with a tentative D call TRBD1 (6 bases). Germline assignment: CDR1 KGHSH and CDR2 LQKENI. The CDR3 totals 14 residues. Trimming took off 0 bases at V and 3 bases at J, with 9 bases between the two ends. DNA of the CDR3: TGTGCCAGCTCACCACCGCCCAGGGGCTACGAGCAGTACTTC. This sequence encodes CASSPPPRGYEQYF.

The rearrangement uses TRBV16 and TRBJ1-1; no definite D call. Trimming shortened V by 10 bases and J by 1 base, and 13 bases separated the two germline ends. Per germline, CDR1 KGHSY and CDR2 FQNENV. The CDR3 sequence is 13 residues long. In DNA form, the CDR3 reads TGTGCCATCACCGCCTACGAGAACACTGAAGCTTTCTTT. Translating it yields CAITAYENTEAFF.